This TCR beta chain was sequenced for a study of shared clonotypes between healthy human individuals. The naive CD8 fraction comprised CD45RO-negative cells positively selected for CCR7 and excluded terminally differentiated effector memory CD45RA+ cells. Every contributor of samples was a Caucasian grown-up residing in Nashville, Tennessee. With 3 bases clipped from V and 0 bases from J, the junction kept 4 bases outside the gene matches. Germline V gene lookup returns CDR1 SGHAT and CDR2 FQNNGV. The CDR3 has 18 amino acids. Deep level was the assay's run setting. Measured with immunoSEQ multiplex PCR; TCRdb has only the in-frame clones, and not every one. The data contain 750,000 to 1,000,000 clones, 80% to 95% of them singletons.

This sequence joins TRBV11-2 and TRBJ2-1, with TRBD2 matching 14 bases. Sequences were obtained from naive CD8+ T cells sorted from blood. The receptor's source is a man aged 25-40 years in good health. The CDR3 nucleotides are TGTGCCAGCAGCTTTGGACTAGCGGGAGGCTCCTCCTACAATGAGCAGTTCTTC. It encodes CASSFGLAGGSSYNEQFF.